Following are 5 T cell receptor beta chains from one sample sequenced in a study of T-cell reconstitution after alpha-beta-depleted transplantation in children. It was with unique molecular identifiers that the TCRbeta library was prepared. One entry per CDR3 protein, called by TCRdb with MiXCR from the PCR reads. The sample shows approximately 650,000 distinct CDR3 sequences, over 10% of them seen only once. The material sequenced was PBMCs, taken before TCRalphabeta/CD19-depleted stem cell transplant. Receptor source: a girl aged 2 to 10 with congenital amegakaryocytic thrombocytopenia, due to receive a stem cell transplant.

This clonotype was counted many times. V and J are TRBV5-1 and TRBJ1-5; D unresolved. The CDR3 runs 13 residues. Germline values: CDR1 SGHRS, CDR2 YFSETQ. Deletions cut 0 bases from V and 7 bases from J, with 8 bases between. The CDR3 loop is CASSLAVDQPQHF. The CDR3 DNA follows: TGCGCCAGCAGCTTGGCGGTGGACCAGCCCCAGCATTTT.

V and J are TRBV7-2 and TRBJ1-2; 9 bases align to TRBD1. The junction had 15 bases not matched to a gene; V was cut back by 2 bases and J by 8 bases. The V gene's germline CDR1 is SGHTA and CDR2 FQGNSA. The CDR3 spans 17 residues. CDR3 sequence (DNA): TGTGCCAGCAGCTTAAGGGGACAGGGTTTTTACGTTGGCGGCTACACCTTC. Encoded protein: CASSLRGQGFYVGGYTF.

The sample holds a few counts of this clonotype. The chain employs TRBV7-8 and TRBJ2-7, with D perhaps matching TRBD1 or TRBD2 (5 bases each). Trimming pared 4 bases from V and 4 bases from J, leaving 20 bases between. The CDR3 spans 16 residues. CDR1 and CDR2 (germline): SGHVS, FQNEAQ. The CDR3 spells CASSSQIPGASYEQYF. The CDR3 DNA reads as TGTGCCAGCAGCTCCCAAATCCCCGGGGCGTCTTACGAGCAGTACTTC.

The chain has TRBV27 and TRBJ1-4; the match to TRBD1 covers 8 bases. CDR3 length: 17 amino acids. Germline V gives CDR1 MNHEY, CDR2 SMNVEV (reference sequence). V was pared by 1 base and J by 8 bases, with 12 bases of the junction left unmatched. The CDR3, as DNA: TGTGCCAGCAGTTTATTGGGGCAGGGGGCGAGCTGGGAAAAACTGTTTTTT. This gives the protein CASSLLGQGASWEKLFF.

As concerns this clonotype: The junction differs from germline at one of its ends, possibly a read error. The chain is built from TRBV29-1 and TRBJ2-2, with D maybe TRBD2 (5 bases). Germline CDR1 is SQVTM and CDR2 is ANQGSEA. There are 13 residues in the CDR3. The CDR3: CSVDTGNTGELLF. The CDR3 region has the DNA TGCAGCGTTGACACCGGGAACACCGGGGAGCTGCTTTTT.